Each of the 27 T cell receptor beta chains below was sequenced from the same sample in a study of CD4 T cells in relation to SARS-CoV-2 and coronaviruses. Unexposed donor CD4+ T cells date from about 2011-2018, before the COVID-19 pandemic. Isolation of CD4+ T cells took place after less than 11 days in culture. TCRdb keeps only in-frame clones here, not all; method: immunoSEQ multiplex PCR. The sample lists 20,000 to 30,000 clones, more than 75% occurring once. Antigens for these TCRs are unknown. Sequencing was performed on CD4+ T cells from PBMCs, cultured in vitro. The source of these receptors is a human donor in good health.

CDR3 sequence reads: CASSLGTSGGAARETQYF. CDR3 sequence (DNA): TGTGCCAGCAGCCTCGGGACTAGCGGGGGGGCCGCTCGAGAGACCCAGTACTTC. The rearrangement joins TRBV7-2 to TRBJ2-5; 16 bases are shared with TRBD2. From germline, CDR1 is SGHTA and CDR2 FQGNSA. This CDR3 is 18 amino acids long. Trimming cost V 5 bases and J 4 bases; bases outside gene matches: 10.

The rearrangement uses TRBV2 and TRBJ2-1, with 12 bases fitting TRBD2. V trimming: 6 bases; J trimming: 6 bases; junction bases outside the gene matches: 9. The germline gives CDR1 SNHLY, CDR2 FYNNEI. The CDR3 extends over 16 amino acids. In DNA form, the CDR3 reads TGTGCCAGCAGCGATCTAGCGGGAGGGCCACTCAATGAGCAGTTCTTC. It translates to CASSDLAGGPLNEQFF.

The rearrangement joins TRBV9 to TRBJ2-5; D gene ambiguous. The germline gives CDR1 SGDLS, CDR2 YYNGEE. CDR3 length: 14 amino acids. Trimming left V 0 bases short and J 2 bases short, with 8 bases between. The CDR3 bases are TGTGCCAGCAGCGTAGTGGCAGAACAAGAGACCCAGTACTTC. Its protein is CASSVVAEQETQYF.

This rearrangement joins TRBV7-9 to TRBJ2-3, with 9 bases lining up with TRBD2. Germline values: CDR1 SEHNR, CDR2 FQNEAQ (reference sequence). V was pared by 7 bases and J by 5 bases, with 13 bases of the junction left unmatched. This CDR3 contains 16 residues. CDR3 amino acids: CASTPRGAGGIDTQYF. CDR3 sequence (DNA): TGTGCCAGCACCCCCCGGGGAGCGGGGGGAATAGATACGCAGTATTTT.

The genes are TRBV9 and TRBJ1-2, with D tentatively TRBD1 (5 bases). The germline V and J ends were trimmed by 3 bases and 4 bases, with 16 bases remaining between them. The CDR3 spans 15 residues. Looked up from germline, CDR1 is SGDLS and CDR2 is YYNGEE. Here the CDR3 DNA reads TGTGCCAGCAGCGCCGATGGGGGGGGAATCTATGGCTACACCTTC. Its protein is CASSADGGGIYGYTF.

The chain has TRBV7-2 and TRBJ2-7; D uncertain. This CDR3 has 15 amino acids. The V end lost 5 bases, the J end lost 3 bases, and 17 bases lay between the germline ends. Per germline, CDR1 SGHTA and CDR2 FQGNSA. The CDR3 loop is CASSPSIGANYEQYF. For the CDR3, the DNA is TGTGCCAGCAGCCCAAGCATAGGAGCCAACTACGAGCAGTACTTC.

The V and J genes are TRBV5-1 and TRBJ2-7; D gene ambiguous. The V end was cut by 0 bases, the J end by 3 bases, with 10 bases between. The length of the CDR3 is 14 residues. CDR1 is SGHRS, CDR2 YFSETQ, per germline. In nucleotides, the CDR3 is TGCGCCAGCAGCTTGGTTCCTAGTGTCTACGAGCAGTACTTC. Its translation is CASSLVPSVYEQYF.

The chain carries TRBV19 and TRBJ1-4, with D unclear. The germline gives CDR1 LNHDA, CDR2 SQIVND (reference sequence). V lost 1 base and J lost 4, with 16 bases in between. The CDR3 is 17 amino acids. This chain's CDR3 is CASSIVSRAELNEKLFF. In nucleotides, the CDR3 is TGTGCCAGTAGTATAGTTTCCCGGGCCGAACTTAATGAAAAACTGTTTTTT.

This chain joins TRBV6-2 or TRBV6-3 and TRBJ2-5; perhaps TRBD2 as D (6 bases). Germline V CDR1 and CDR2: MNHEY, SVGEGT. The ends were cut back, 6 bases at V and 2 bases at J, with 13 bases in the middle. The CDR3 consists of 14 residues. The DNA of the CDR3 is TGTGCCAGCAGCCCCAAGGAGGGGCAAGAGACCCAGTACTTC. Translating gives CASSPKEGQETQYF.

This chain uses TRBV5-1 with TRBJ2-7; 12 bases match TRBD2. Unmatched junction bases numbered 7, after V lost 6 bases and J lost 3 bases. Looked up from germline, CDR1 is SGHRS and CDR2 is YFSETQ. The CDR3 extends over 15 amino acids. The CDR3 coding sequence is TGCGCCAGCACCTTAAGGACTAGCGGGATCTACGAGCAGTACTTC. Amino acids: CASTLRTSGIYEQYF.

The V gene is TRBV9, the J gene TRBJ2-1, with unresolved D. CDR1 and CDR2 (germline): SGDLS, YYNGEE. The CDR3 extends over 14 amino acids. Trimming removed 4 bases from V and 4 bases from J, with 12 bases in between. CDR3 sequence (DNA): TGTGCCAGCAGCCCCTACCCCGCGTACAATGAGCAGTTCTTC. Its protein product is CASSPYPAYNEQFF.

This clone was found a few times. The V gene is TRBV7-2, the J gene TRBJ1-6, with no clear D. CDR1 is SGHTA, CDR2 FQGNSA, per germline. The length of the CDR3 is 15 residues. Trimming removed 0 bases at V and 8 bases at J, with 11 bases between. The CDR3: CASSLAQVGDSPLHF. DNA of the CDR3: TGTGCCAGCAGCTTAGCCCAGGTCGGAGATTCACCCCTCCACTTT.

The chain links TRBV7-2 to TRBJ2-5; D is tentatively TRBD1 or TRBD2 (5 bases each). Trimming took off 1 base at V and 4 bases at J, with 10 bases between the two ends. The CDR3 has 14 residues. The germline V gene encodes CDR1 SGHTA and CDR2 FQGNSA. The CDR3 sequence is CASSLVAGRETQYF. CDR3 sequence (DNA): TGTGCCAGCAGCTTAGTCGCAGGGAGAGAGACCCAGTACTTC.

The chain's CDR3 is CASSVATGLSSYNEQFF. CDR3 DNA: TGTGCCAGCAGCGTAGCAACGGGACTTAGCTCCTACAATGAGCAGTTCTTC. The chain recombines TRBV9 with TRBJ2-1; the D gene is possibly TRBD2 (6 bases). Trimming pared 0 bases from V and 0 bases from J, leaving 13 bases between. There are 17 residues in the CDR3. The germline V gene has CDR1 SGDLS and CDR2 YYNGEE. The full variable domain, completed using reference TRBV9 and TRBJ2-1, is DSGVTQTPKHLITATGQRVTLRCSPRSGDLSVYWYQQSLDQGLQFLIQYYNGEERAKGNILERFSAQQFPDLHSELNLSSLELGDSALYFCASSVATGLSSYNEQFFGPGTRLTVL.

This clone was observed once. The rearrangement links TRBV7-2 to TRBJ1-2; no clear D gene. The germline gives CDR1 SGHTA, CDR2 FQGNSA. There are 15 residues in the CDR3. V dropped 5 bases and J dropped 7 bases, with 20 bases sitting between them. The CDR3 reads CASSPSAFFTPGYTF. The CDR3 region has the DNA TGTGCCAGCAGCCCATCAGCCTTCTTCACTCCTGGCTACACCTTC.

This clone was observed a few times. The chain uses TRBV29-1 and TRBJ2-1; no firm D call. V lost 7 bases and J lost 7, with 11 bases in between. From germline, CDR1 is SQVTM and CDR2 ANQGSEA. The CDR3 extends over 11 amino acids. The CDR3 DNA is TGCAGCGGAGAGAAGGTTAATGAGCAGTTCTTC. Protein product: CSGEKVNEQFF.

The chain carries TRBV9 and TRBJ2-4, with 11 positions matching TRBD1. Germline CDR1 reads SGDLS; CDR2 reads YYNGEE. V dropped 0 bases and J dropped 6; count of bases not matched to a gene: 2. This CDR3 region has 15 residues. The CDR3 here is CASSVGGTGGNIQYF. Written as DNA, the CDR3 is TGTGCCAGCAGCGTAGGGGGGACAGGGGGAAACATTCAGTACTTC.

The rearrangement uses TRBV5-1 and TRBJ1-4; no firm D call. CDR1 SGHRS and CDR2 YFSETQ come from the germline V gene. The V gene lost 3 bases and the J gene lost 7 bases, with 13 bases spanning the gap. The CDR3 extends over 14 amino acids. The DNA of the CDR3 is TGCGCCAGCAGCTCCATGGACTTAAGTGAAAAACTGTTTTTT. Translating it yields CASSSMDLSEKLFF.

This clone showed up just a few times. V usage is TRBV4-1 and J usage is TRBJ1-3; D gene uncertain. CDR3 length equals 12 residues. Germline V CDR1 and CDR2: MGHRA, YSYEKL. The germline V and J ends were trimmed by 1 base and 4 bases, with 2 bases remaining between them. The CDR3 reads CASSQVGNTIYF. The DNA of the CDR3 is TGCGCCAGCAGCCAAGTAGGAAACACCATATATTTT.

The chain couples TRBV6-5 to TRBJ2-5; weak D call: TRBD1 (5 bases). Trimming pared 0 bases from V and 5 bases from J, leaving 7 bases between. Germline V lookup: CDR1 MNHEY, CDR2 SVGAGI. The CDR3 extends over 13 amino acids. The CDR3 nucleotides read TGTGCCAGCAGTTACTCGGGGCCGGAGACCCAGTACTTC. Its translation: CASSYSGPETQYF.

This chain joins TRBV6-5 and TRBJ1-2; D gene unclear. Germline lookup yields CDR1 MNHEY and CDR2 SVGAGI. The CDR3 is 12 residues long. Trimming shortened V by 6 bases and J by 7 bases, and 12 bases separated the two germline ends. CDR3 in amino acids: CASSLSWGGYTF. Here the CDR3 DNA reads TGTGCCAGCAGCCTGTCGTGGGGTGGCTACACCTTC.

In nucleotides, the CDR3 is TGTGCCAGTATCCCGTGGGGGGATCCAAACTATGGCTACACCTTC. Its translation: CASIPWGDPNYGYTF. The chain recombines TRBV19 with TRBJ1-2; a weak D match, TRBD1 (5 bases). This CDR3 region has 15 residues. Trimming removed 7 bases at V and 2 bases at J, with 17 bases between. The germline V gene has CDR1 LNHDA and CDR2 SQIVND (reference sequence).

The chain combines TRBV3-1 (or the pseudogene TRBV3-2) with TRBJ2-2; D is perhaps TRBD1 or TRBD2 (6 bases each). Germline CDR1 reads LGHDT; CDR2 reads YNNKEL (reference sequence). The CDR3 covers 13 residues. The chain's CDR3 is CATGRMNTGELFF. As DNA, the CDR3 is TGTGCTACAGGGAGGATGAACACCGGGGAGCTGTTTTTT.

The V call is TRBV11-2, the J call TRBJ1-2; D is uncertain. Germline CDR1 and CDR2: SGHAT and FQNNGV. CDR3 length: 14 residues. Trimming left V 5 bases short and J 0 bases short, with 10 bases between. Here the CDR3 DNA reads TGTGCCAGCAGCCTTCGGACGGCTAACTATGGCTACACCTTC. Protein: CASSLRTANYGYTF.

V and J are TRBV19 and TRBJ2-7; 14 bases are shared with TRBD2. Trimming cost V 3 bases and J 6 bases; bases outside gene matches: 4. This CDR3 spans 15 amino acids. CDR1 is LNHDA and CDR2 is SQIVND in the germline V gene (reference sequence). Here the CDR3 reads CASSMGLAGVGEQYF. CDR3 nucleotides: TGTGCCAGTAGTATGGGACTAGCGGGAGTGGGCGAGCAGTACTTC.

The chain employs TRBV5-1 and TRBJ1-1, with TRBD1 matching 8 bases. The V gene end was trimmed by 4 bases and the J gene end by 0 bases; junction bases not matched to a gene: 8. The CDR3 extends over 16 amino acids. Germline loops: CDR1 SGHRS, CDR2 YFSETQ. Here the CDR3 DNA reads TGCGCCAGCAGCGGCCTGACAGGGGTTATGAACACTGAAGCTTTCTTT. The encoded protein is CASSGLTGVMNTEAFF.

This clone was detected once. V usage is TRBV4-1 and J usage is TRBJ1-4; tentative D call: TRBD1 (5 bases). Germline V CDR1 and CDR2: MGHRA, YSYEKL. The CDR3 has 15 amino acids. The V end was cut by 3 bases, the J end by 4 bases, with 12 bases between. CDR3 coding DNA: TGCGCCAGCAGCCACGACAGAGTTATTAATGAAAAACTGTTTTTT. As protein: CASSHDRVINEKLFF.